The present entry profiles one TCR beta chain with its context. Its target is unknown. This record belongs to a study of cytomegalovirus exposure and HLA in healthy donors. The study's findings and limits: CMV antigen specificity was confirmed in vitro for three CMV-associated chains. A further, later analysis showed that HLA-associated TCR beta chains (compared with equally common others) were more clonally expanded. The study reported that TCR beta sequences accurately predicted HLA-A and HLA-B alleles in most subjects.

The V end lost 5 bases, the J end lost 7 bases, and 17 bases lay between the germline ends. The CDR3 totals 14 residues. CDR1 and CDR2 (germline): SSHAT, FNYEAQ (reference sequence). 13 Jbeta primers and 60 Vbeta primers were used for the PCR. Produced via immunoSEQ multiplex PCR; TCRdb's table is partial and in-frame only. The sample includes 220,000 or so clones, about 78% seen only once; the top ten take 3.5% to 4%. The material sequenced was PBMCs. This receptor was obtained from a male donor in good health and CMV-seronegative. The rearrangement links TRBV7-7 to TRBJ1-2; weak D call: TRBD1 (6 bases). Here the CDR3 DNA reads TGTGCCAGCAGCCCTGTTCGGGGGGCAAGTGGCTACACCTTC. This translates into CASSPVRGASGYTF.